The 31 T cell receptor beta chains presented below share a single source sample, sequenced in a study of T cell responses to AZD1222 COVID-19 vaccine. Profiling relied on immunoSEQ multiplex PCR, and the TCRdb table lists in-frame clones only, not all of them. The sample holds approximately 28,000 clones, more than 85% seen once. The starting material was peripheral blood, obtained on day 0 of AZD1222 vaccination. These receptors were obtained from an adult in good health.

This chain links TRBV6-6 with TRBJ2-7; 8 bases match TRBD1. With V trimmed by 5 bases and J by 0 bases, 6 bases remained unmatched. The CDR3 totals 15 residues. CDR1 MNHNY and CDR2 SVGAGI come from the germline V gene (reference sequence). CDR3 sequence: CASSPDRASSYEQYF. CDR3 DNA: TGTGCCAGCAGTCCGGACAGGGCGAGCTCCTACGAGCAGTACTTC.

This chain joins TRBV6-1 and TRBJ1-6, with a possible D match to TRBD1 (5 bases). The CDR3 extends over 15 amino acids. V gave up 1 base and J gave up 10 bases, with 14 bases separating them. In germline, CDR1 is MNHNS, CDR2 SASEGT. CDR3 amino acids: CASSEDGRGLSPLHF. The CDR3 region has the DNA TGTGCCAGCAGTGAAGATGGGAGGGGTTTATCACCCCTCCACTTT.

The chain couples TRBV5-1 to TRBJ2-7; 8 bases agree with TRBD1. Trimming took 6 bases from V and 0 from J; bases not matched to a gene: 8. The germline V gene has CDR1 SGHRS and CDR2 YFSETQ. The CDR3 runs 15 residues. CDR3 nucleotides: TGCGCCAGCACCTCTGGGGGGACAGGCTCCTACGAGCAGTACTTC. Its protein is CASTSGGTGSYEQYF.

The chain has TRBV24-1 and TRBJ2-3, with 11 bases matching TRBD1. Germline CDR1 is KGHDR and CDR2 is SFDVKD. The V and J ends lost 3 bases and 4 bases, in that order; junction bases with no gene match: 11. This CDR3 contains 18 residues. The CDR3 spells CATSDRRRTGGAPDTQYF. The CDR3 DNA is TGTGCCACCAGTGATAGGCGGCGGACAGGGGGCGCTCCAGATACGCAGTATTTT.

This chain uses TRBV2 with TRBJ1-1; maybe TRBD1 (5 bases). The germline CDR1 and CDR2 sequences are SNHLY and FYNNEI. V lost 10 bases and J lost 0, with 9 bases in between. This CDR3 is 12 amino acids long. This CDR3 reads CAILQVNTEAFF. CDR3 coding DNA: TGTGCCATTTTACAGGTGAACACTGAAGCTTTCTTT.

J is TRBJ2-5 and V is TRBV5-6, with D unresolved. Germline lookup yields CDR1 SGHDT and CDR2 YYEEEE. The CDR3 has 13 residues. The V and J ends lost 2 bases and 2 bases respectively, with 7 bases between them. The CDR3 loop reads CASSLGRQETQYF. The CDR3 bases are TGTGCCAGCAGCTTAGGTCGGCAAGAGACCCAGTACTTC.

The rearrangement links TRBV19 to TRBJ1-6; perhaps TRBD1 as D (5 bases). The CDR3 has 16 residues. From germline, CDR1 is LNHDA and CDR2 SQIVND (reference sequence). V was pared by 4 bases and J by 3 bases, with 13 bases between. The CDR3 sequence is CASSNPRDRYNSPLHF. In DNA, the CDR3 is TGTGCCAGTAGTAATCCCCGGGACCGCTATAATTCACCCCTCCACTTT.

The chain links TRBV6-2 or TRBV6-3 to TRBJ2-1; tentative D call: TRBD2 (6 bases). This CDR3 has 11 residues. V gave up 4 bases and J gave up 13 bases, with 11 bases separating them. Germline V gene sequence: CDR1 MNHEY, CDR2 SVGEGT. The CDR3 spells CASSSGLTQFF. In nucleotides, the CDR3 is TGTGCCAGCAGTTCCGGACTAACTCAGTTCTTC.

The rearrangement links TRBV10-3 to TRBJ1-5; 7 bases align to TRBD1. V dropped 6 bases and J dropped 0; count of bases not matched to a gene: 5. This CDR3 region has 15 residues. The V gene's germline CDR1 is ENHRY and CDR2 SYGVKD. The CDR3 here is CAIREGAYSNQPQHF. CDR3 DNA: TGTGCCATCAGGGAGGGGGCTTATAGCAATCAGCCCCAGCATTTT.

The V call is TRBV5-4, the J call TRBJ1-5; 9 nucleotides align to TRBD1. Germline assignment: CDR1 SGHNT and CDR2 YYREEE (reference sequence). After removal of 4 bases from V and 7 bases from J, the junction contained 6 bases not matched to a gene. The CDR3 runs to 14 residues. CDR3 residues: CASSTGTGNQPQHF. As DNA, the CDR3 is TGTGCCAGCAGCACGGGGACAGGGAACCAGCCCCAGCATTTT.

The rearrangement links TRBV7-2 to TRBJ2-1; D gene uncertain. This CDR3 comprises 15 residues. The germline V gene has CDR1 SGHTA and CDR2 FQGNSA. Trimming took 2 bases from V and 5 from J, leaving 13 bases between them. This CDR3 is CASSLFWQSNNEQFF. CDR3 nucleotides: TGTGCCAGCAGCTTATTTTGGCAGTCAAACAATGAGCAGTTCTTC. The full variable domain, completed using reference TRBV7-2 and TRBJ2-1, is GAGVSQSPSNKVTEKGKDVELRCDPISGHTALYWYRQSLGQGLEFLIYFQGNSAPDKSGLPSDRFSAERTGGSVSTLTIQRTQQEDSAVYLCASSLFWQSNNEQFFGPGTRLTVL.

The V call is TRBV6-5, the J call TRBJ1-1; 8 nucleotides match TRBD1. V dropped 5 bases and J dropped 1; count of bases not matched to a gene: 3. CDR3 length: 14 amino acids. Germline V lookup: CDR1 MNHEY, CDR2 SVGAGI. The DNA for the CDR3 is TGTGCCAGCAGTCGGACAGGGCAGAACACTGAAGCTTTCTTT. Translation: CASSRTGQNTEAFF.

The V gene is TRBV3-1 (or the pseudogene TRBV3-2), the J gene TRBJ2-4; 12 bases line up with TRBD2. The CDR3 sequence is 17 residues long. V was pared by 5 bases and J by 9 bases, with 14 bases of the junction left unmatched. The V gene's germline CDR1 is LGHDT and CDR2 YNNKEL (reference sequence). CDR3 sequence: CASSTRLAGVVGGIQYF. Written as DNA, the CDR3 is TGTGCCAGCAGCACCCGACTAGCGGGAGTAGTGGGCGGCATTCAGTACTTC.

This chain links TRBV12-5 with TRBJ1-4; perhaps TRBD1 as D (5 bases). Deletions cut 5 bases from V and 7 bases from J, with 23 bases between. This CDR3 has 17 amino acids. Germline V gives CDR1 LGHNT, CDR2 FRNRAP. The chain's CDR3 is CASGPPISVRVGEKLFF. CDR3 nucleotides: TGTGCTAGTGGTCCCCCTATTAGTGTCAGGGTCGGTGAAAAACTGTTTTTT.

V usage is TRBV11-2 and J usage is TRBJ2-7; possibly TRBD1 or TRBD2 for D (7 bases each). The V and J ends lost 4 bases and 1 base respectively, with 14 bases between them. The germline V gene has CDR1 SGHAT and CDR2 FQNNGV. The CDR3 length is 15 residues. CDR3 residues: CASSSSQGGSYEQYF. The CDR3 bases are TGTGCCAGCAGCTCAAGCCAGGGGGGGTCCTACGAGCAGTACTTC.

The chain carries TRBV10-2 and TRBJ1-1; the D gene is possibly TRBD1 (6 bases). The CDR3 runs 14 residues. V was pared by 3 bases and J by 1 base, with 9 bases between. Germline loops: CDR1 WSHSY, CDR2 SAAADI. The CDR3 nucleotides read TGCGCCAGCAGTGATCCGGGGGCGAACACTGAAGCTTTCTTT. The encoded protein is CASSDPGANTEAFF.

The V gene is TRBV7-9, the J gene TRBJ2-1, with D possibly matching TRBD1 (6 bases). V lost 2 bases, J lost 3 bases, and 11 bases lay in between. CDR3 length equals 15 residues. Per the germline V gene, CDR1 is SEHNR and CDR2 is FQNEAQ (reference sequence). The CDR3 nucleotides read TGTGCCAGCAGCTTATCAGGGGCCCGCTACAATGAGCAGTTCTTC. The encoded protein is CASSLSGARYNEQFF. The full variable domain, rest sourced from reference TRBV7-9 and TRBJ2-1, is DTGVSQNPRHKITKRGQNVTFRCDPISEHNRLYWYRQTLGQGPEFLTYFQNEAQLEKSRLLSDRFSAERPKGSFSTLEIQRTEQGDSAMYLCASSLSGARYNEQFFGPGTRLTVL.

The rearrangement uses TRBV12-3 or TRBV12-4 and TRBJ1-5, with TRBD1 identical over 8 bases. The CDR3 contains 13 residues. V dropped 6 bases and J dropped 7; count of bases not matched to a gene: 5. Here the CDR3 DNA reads TGTGCCAGCAGGCAGGGGGCGGTACAGCCCCAGCATTTT. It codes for CASRQGAVQPQHF.

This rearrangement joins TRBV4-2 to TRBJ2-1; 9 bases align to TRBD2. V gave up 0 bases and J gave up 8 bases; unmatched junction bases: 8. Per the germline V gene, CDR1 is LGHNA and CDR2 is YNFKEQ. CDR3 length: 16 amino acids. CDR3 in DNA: TGTGCCAGCAGCCAAGATAGGGCGGGGGGGAGCGATGAGCAGTTCTTC. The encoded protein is CASSQDRAGGSDEQFF.

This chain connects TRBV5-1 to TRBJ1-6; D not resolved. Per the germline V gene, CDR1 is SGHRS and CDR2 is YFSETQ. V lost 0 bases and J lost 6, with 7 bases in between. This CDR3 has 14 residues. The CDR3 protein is CASSLGVPNSPLHF. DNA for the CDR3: TGCGCCAGCAGCTTGGGGGTTCCTAATTCACCCCTCCACTTT. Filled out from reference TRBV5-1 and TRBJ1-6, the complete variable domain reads KAGVTQTPRYLIKTRGQQVTLSCSPISGHRSVSWYQQTPGQGLQFLFEYFSETQRNKGNFPGRFSGRQFSNSRSEMNVSTLELGDSALYLCASSLGVPNSPLHFGNGTRLTVT.

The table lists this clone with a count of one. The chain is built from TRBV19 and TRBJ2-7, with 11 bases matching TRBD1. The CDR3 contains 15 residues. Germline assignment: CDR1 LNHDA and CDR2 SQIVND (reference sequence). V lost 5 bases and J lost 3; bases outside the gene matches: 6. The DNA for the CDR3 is TGTGCCAGTAGTTCTCCGGGACAGGGGGTCTACGAGCAGTACTTC. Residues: CASSSPGQGVYEQYF.

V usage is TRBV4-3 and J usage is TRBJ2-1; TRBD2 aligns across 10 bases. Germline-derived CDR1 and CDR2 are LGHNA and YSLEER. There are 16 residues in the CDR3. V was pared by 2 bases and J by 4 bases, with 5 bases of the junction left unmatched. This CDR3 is CASSQPLAGAYNEQFF. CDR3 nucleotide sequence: TGCGCCAGCAGCCAACCCCTAGCGGGAGCTTACAATGAGCAGTTCTTC.

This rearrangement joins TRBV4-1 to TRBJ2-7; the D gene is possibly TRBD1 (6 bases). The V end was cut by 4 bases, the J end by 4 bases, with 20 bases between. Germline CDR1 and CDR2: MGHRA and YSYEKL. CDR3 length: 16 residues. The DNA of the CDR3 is TGCGCCAGCAGCCGAGCCACAGGGACCTTAACTTACGAGCAGTACTTC. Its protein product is CASSRATGTLTYEQYF.

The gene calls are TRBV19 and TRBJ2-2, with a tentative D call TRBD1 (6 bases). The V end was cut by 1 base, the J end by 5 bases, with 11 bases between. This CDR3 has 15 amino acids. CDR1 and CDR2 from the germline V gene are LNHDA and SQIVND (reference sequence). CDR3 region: CASSIVRGGTGELFF. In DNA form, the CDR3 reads TGTGCCAGTAGTATAGTCAGGGGTGGTACCGGGGAGCTGTTTTTT.

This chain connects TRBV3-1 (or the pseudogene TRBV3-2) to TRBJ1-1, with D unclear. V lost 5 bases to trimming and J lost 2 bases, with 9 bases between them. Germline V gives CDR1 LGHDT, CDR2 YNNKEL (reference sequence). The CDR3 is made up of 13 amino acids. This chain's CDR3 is CASSRELNTEAFF. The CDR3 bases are TGTGCCAGCAGCAGAGAATTAAACACTGAAGCTTTCTTT.

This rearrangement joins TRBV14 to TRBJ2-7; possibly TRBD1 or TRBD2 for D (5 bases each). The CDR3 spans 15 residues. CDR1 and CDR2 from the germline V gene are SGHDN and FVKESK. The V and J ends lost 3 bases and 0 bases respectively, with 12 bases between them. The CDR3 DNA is TGTGCCAGCAGCCAGAGGGGACGAGGCTCCTACGAGCAGTACTTC. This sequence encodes CASSQRGRGSYEQYF.

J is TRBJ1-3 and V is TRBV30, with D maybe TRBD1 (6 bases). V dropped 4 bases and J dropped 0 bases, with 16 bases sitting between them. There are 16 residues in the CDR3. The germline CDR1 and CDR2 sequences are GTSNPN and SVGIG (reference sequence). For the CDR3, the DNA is TGTGCCTGGAACCGTGGGGACACTCGCTCTGGAAACACCATATATTTT. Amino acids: CAWNRGDTRSGNTIYF.

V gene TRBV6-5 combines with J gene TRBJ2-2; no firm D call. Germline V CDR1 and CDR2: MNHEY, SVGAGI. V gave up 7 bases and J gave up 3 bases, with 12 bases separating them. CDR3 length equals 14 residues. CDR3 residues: CASKVNTDTGELFF. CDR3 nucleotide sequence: TGTGCCAGCAAGGTCAACACAGACACCGGGGAGCTGTTTTTT.

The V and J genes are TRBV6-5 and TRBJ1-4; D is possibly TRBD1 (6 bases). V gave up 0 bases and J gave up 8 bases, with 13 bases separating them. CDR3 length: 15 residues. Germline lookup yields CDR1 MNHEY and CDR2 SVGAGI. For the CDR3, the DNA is TGTGCCAGCAGTTACTCTGAACAGGGCCAAGAAAAACTGTTTTTT. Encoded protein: CASSYSEQGQEKLFF.

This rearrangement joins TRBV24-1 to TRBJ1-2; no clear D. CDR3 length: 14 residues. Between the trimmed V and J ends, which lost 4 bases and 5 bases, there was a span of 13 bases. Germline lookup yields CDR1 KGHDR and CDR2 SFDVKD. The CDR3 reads CATSEKEGGYGYTF. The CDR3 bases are TGTGCCACCAGTGAGAAAGAAGGAGGTTATGGCTACACCTTC.

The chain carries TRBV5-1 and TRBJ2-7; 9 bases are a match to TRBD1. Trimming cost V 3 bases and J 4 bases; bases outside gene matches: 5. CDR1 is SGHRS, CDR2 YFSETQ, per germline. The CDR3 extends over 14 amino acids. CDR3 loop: CASSWDRVGYEQYF. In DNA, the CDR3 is TGCGCCAGCAGCTGGGACAGGGTGGGATACGAGCAGTACTTC.